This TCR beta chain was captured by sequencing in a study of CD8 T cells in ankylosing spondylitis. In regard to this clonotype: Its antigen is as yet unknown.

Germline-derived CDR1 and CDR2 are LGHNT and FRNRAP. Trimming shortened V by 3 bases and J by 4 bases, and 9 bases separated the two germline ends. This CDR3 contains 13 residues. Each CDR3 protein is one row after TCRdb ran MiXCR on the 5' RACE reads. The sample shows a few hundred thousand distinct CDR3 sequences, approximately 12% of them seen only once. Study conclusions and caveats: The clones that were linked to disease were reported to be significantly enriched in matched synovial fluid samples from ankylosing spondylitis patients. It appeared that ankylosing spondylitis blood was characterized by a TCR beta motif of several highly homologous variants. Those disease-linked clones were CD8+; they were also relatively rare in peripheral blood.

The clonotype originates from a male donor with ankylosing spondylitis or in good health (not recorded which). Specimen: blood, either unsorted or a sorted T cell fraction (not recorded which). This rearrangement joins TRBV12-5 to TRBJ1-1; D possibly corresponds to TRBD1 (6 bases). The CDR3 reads CASGLGGLTEAFF. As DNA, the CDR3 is TGTGCTAGTGGTTTAGGGGGGCTCACTGAAGCTTTCTTT.